Listed here are 5 T cell receptor beta chains from one sample, sequenced in a study of cytomegalovirus exposure and HLA in healthy donors. The PCR ran on 60 Vbeta and 13 Jbeta primers. The protocol was immunoSEQ multiplex PCR, while the TCRdb copy is restricted to in-frame clones and leaves out a portion. The repertoire includes 130,000 to 150,000 clones, about 80% of them detected once, and roughly 2.2% sits in the top ten. The sequenced material came from PBMCs. Receptors originate from a man between 25 and 39 years old in good health and CMV-seronegative.

Only one count was recorded for this clone. V usage is TRBV7-6 and J usage is TRBJ2-7, with 10 bases identical to TRBD1. V gave up 5 bases and J gave up 6 bases; unmatched junction bases: 10. The CDR3 has 15 amino acids. Germline CDR1 and CDR2: SGHVS and FNYEAQ. CDR3 protein: CASSAGQGLLGEQYF. For the CDR3, the DNA is TGTGCCAGCAGCGCGGGACAGGGGTTATTGGGCGAGCAGTACTTC.

This clone turned up a few times. This chain joins TRBV27 and TRBJ1-5, with D possibly matching TRBD1 (5 bases). This CDR3 contains 11 residues. V was clipped by 4 bases and J by 7 bases, with 5 bases between them. The germline gives CDR1 MNHEY, CDR2 SMNVEV (reference sequence). For the CDR3, the DNA is TGTGCCAGCAGTTACAGGCAGCCCCAGCATTTT. As protein: CASSYRQPQHF.

J is TRBJ2-1 and V is TRBV6-1; 9 bases align to TRBD1. This CDR3 has 16 amino acids. Germline values: CDR1 MNHNS, CDR2 SASEGT. V lost 1 base and J lost 9; bases outside the gene matches: 10. The CDR3 sequence is CASSEGPGQGGSEQFF. CDR3 coding DNA: TGTGCCAGCAGTGAAGGGCCGGGACAGGGAGGTAGTGAGCAGTTCTTC.

The rearrangement uses TRBV11-3 and TRBJ1-1; TRBD1 might be the D (5 bases). V lost 2 bases, J lost 3 bases, and 10 bases lay in between. CDR1 SGHNT and CDR2 YENEEA come from the germline V gene. The CDR3 loop spans 14 amino acids. The CDR3 loop is CASSLTGGDTEAFF. The CDR3, as DNA: TGTGCCAGCAGCTTAACAGGCGGGGACACTGAAGCTTTCTTT.

This clone was counted only a few times. This chain uses TRBV5-1 with TRBJ1-1; D may be TRBD1 (6 bases). This CDR3 is built from 14 residues. V was trimmed by 2 bases and J by 7 bases, leaving 15 bases between them. The germline V gene encodes CDR1 SGHRS and CDR2 YFSETQ. CDR3 nucleotides: TGCGCCAGCAGCTTTCCGGGGGGCCGGGATGAAGCTTTCTTT. Translation: CASSFPGGRDEAFF. Full variable domain (missing parts from reference TRBV5-1 and TRBJ1-1): KAGVTQTPRYLIKTRGQQVTLSCSPISGHRSVSWYQQTPGQGLQFLFEYFSETQRNKGNFPGRFSGRQFSNSRSEMNVSTLELGDSALYLCASSFPGGRDEAFFGQGTRLTVV.